The 32 T cell receptor beta chains below were found in one sample sequenced in a study of Ad26.COV2.S vaccination and SARS-CoV-2 variants. Treatment here: some 20 received Ad26.COV2.S at low or high dose, single or two shots; roughly five received placebo; per-sample allocation not given. The investigators took samples on day 63 after the first vaccine or placebo injection. Generated by immunoSEQ multiplex PCR, the TCRdb table keeps only in-frame clones and is missing some. This table has hundreds of thousands of clones, approximately 90% appearing once. Sequencing used peripheral blood, obtained in a trial of Ad26.COV2.S vaccine versus placebo. The receptors derive from a person between 18 and 59 years old who received the Ad26.COV2.S COVID-19 vaccine or a placebo.

The CDR3 sequence: CASSFGTGMTEAFF. The CDR3 DNA follows: TGTGCCAGCAGCTTCGGGACAGGGATGACTGAAGCTTTCTTT. The V gene is TRBV11-2, the J gene TRBJ1-1; the match to TRBD1 covers 9 bases. The CDR3 spans 14 residues. V was clipped by 3 bases and J by 5 bases; unmatched bases: 4. Germline CDR1 reads SGHAT; CDR2 reads FQNNGV.

The V gene is TRBV6-5, the J gene TRBJ1-5; D is possibly TRBD1 (5 bases). Germline loops: CDR1 MNHEY, CDR2 SVGAGI. This CDR3 is built from 15 residues. V dropped 7 bases and J dropped 0 bases, with 13 bases sitting between them. The CDR3 protein is CASTLGPISNQPQHF. CDR3 DNA: TGTGCCAGCACCCTGGGACCGATTAGCAATCAGCCCCAGCATTTT.

The rearrangement joins TRBV7-9 to TRBJ2-1; TRBD2 aligns across 11 bases. Germline V lookup: CDR1 SEHNR, CDR2 FQNEAQ (reference sequence). V lost 5 bases to trimming and J lost 2 bases; unmatched junction nucleotides: 2. The CDR3 is made up of 15 amino acids. CDR3 in DNA: TGTGCCAGCAGCAGACTAGCGGGGCCCTACAATGAGCAGTTCTTC. It specifies CASSRLAGPYNEQFF.

This clone was seen more than once but under ten times. The chain carries TRBV19 and TRBJ2-7; TRBD1 agrees at 8 bases. Per the germline V gene, CDR1 is LNHDA and CDR2 is SQIVND (reference sequence). The CDR3 covers 13 residues. Losses at the gene ends were 4 bases for V and 5 bases for J; bases not matched to a gene: 4. The CDR3 is CASSSGQGDEQYF. Here the CDR3 DNA reads TGTGCCAGTAGTAGCGGACAGGGTGACGAGCAGTACTTC. The whole variable domain, remainder taken from reference TRBV19 and TRBJ2-7, is DGGITQSPKYLFRKEGQNVTLSCEQNLNHDAMYWYRQDPGQGLRLIYYSQIVNDFQKGDIAEGYSVSREKKESFPLTVTSAQKNPTAFYLCASSSGQGDEQYFGPGTRLTVT.

This clone showed up just once. The rearrangement joins TRBV24-1 to TRBJ2-3; 7 bases align to TRBD1. V gave up 3 bases and J gave up 5 bases; unmatched junction bases: 4. The CDR3 contains 14 residues. Germline values: CDR1 KGHDR, CDR2 SFDVKD. This CDR3 is CATSDPRQGDTQYF. In DNA, the CDR3 is TGTGCCACCAGTGATCCGAGACAGGGAGATACGCAGTATTTT.

The J gene is TRBJ2-1, the V gene TRBV4-1; D remains ambiguous. The germline V gene has CDR1 MGHRA and CDR2 YSYEKL. The CDR3 has 13 amino acids. V dropped 1 base and J dropped 6 bases, with 7 bases sitting between them. CDR3 sequence reads: CASSQGLRNEQFF. CDR3 nucleotides: TGCGCCAGCAGCCAAGGACTCCGCAATGAGCAGTTCTTC.

The chain combines TRBV13 with TRBJ1-1; D is perhaps TRBD1 (5 bases). V shed 6 bases and J shed 2 bases, with 16 bases lying between them. Germline loops: CDR1 PRHDT, CDR2 FYEKMQ (reference sequence). The CDR3 has 15 residues. CDR3 nucleotide sequence: TGTGCCAGCAGACGGGACTCGGGGAGTAACACTGAAGCTTTCTTT. It codes for CASRRDSGSNTEAFF.

CDR3: CSVSKPGAAYNEQFF. Here the CDR3 DNA reads TGCAGCGTATCTAAACCAGGGGCGGCCTACAATGAGCAGTTCTTC. This chain connects TRBV29-1 to TRBJ2-1; maybe TRBD1 (6 bases). CDR1 SQVTM and CDR2 ANQGSEA come from the germline V gene. The CDR3 loop spans 15 amino acids. Between the trimmed V and J ends, which lost 6 bases and 2 bases, there was a span of 17 bases.

The chain combines TRBV13 with TRBJ1-3; TRBD1 matches at 10 bases. The CDR3 is made up of 15 amino acids. Germline V gene lookup returns CDR1 PRHDT and CDR2 FYEKMQ (reference sequence). The V and J ends lost 4 bases and 0 bases, in that order; junction bases with no gene match: 0. Here the CDR3 DNA reads TGTGCCAGCAGCTGGACAGGGGGCTCTGGAAACACCATATATTTT. It yields the protein CASSWTGGSGNTIYF.

The V call is TRBV7-2, the J call TRBJ1-4; 7 bases fit TRBD1. Trimming at V came to 4 bases and at J to 7 bases, leaving 6 bases not matched to a gene. The CDR3 contains 14 residues. Germline-derived CDR1 and CDR2 are SGHTA and FQGNSA. The CDR3 protein is CASSSGGRGEKLFF. The CDR3 DNA reads TGTGCCAGCAGCTCAGGGGGTAGGGGTGAAAAACTGTTTTTT.

V is TRBV14 and J is TRBJ1-2; 7 bases map to TRBD1. Trimming at V came to 4 bases and at J to 5 bases, leaving 4 bases not matched to a gene. Germline V gives CDR1 SGHDN, CDR2 FVKESK. The CDR3 contains 13 residues. CDR3 sequence (DNA): TGTGCCAGCAGCCTCGACAGGGCTTATGGCTACACCTTC. Its protein is CASSLDRAYGYTF. Variable domain in full (rest from reference TRBV14 and TRBJ1-2): EAGVTQFPSHSVIEKGQTVTLRCDPISGHDNLYWYRRVMGKEIKFLLHFVKESKQDESGMPNNRFLAERTGGTYSTLKVQPAELEDSGVYFCASSLDRAYGYTFGSGTRLTVV.

The gene calls are TRBV6-5 and TRBJ2-2; 8 bases align to TRBD1. The CDR3 loop spans 15 amino acids. Germline CDR1 reads MNHEY; CDR2 reads SVGAGI. The trim removed 6 bases at V and 1 base at J, leaving 4 bases unmatched. In nucleotides, the CDR3 is TGTGCCAGCAGAAACGACAGGGGGAACACCGGGGAGCTGTTTTTT. Translating gives CASRNDRGNTGELFF.

The chain employs TRBV24-1 and TRBJ1-2; 7 bases are shared with TRBD1. V lost 10 bases to trimming and J lost 7 bases; unmatched junction nucleotides: 11. Germline V gives CDR1 KGHDR, CDR2 SFDVKD. The CDR3 sequence is 13 residues long. The CDR3 DNA reads TGTGCCACAACTGACAGGGCACGAGGTGGCTACACCTTC. Its protein product is CATTDRARGGYTF.

V is TRBV5-1 and J is TRBJ2-3, with 10 bases lining up with TRBD2. The CDR3 has 16 amino acids. The V segment lost 2 bases and the J segment 5 bases; nucleotides outside the gene matches: 8. CDR1 and CDR2 (germline): SGHRS, YFSETQ. CDR3 region: CASSFSGRPGRDTQYF. CDR3 sequence (DNA): TGCGCCAGCAGCTTTAGCGGGAGGCCCGGGAGAGATACGCAGTATTTT.

V usage is TRBV3-1 (or the pseudogene TRBV3-2) and J usage is TRBJ2-1, with 13 bases that match TRBD2. The CDR3 is 18 residues long. V lost 4 bases and J lost 5; bases outside the gene matches: 11. CDR1 and CDR2 (germline): LGHDT, YNNKEL (reference sequence). CDR3 amino acids: CASSRLAGGSLPNNEQFF. CDR3 bases: TGTGCCAGCAGCCGACTAGCGGGAGGCTCCCTCCCGAACAATGAGCAGTTCTTC.

The chain employs TRBV28 and TRBJ1-2, with a possible D match to TRBD1 (6 bases). Germline loops: CDR1 MDHEN, CDR2 SYDVKM. CDR3 length equals 14 residues. V shed 3 bases and J shed 3 bases, with 11 bases lying between them. The CDR3 DNA reads TGTGCCAGCAGTTTCAGGGGTGAGGACTATGGCTACACCTTC. Residues: CASSFRGEDYGYTF.

The chain employs TRBV27 and TRBJ1-5, with D perhaps matching TRBD1 (5 bases). With 3 bases removed from V and 1 base from J, the gap between germline ends came to 13 bases. Germline CDR1 reads MNHEY; CDR2 reads SMNVEV (reference sequence). This CDR3 spans 16 amino acids. CDR3 sequence reads: CASSFQGSGSNQPQHF. The DNA of the CDR3 is TGTGCCAGCAGTTTCCAGGGTTCGGGAAGCAATCAGCCCCAGCATTTT.

V and J are TRBV9 and TRBJ1-3, with D perhaps TRBD1 (6 bases). Germline assignment: CDR1 SGDLS and CDR2 YYNGEE. Trimming pared 0 bases from V and 1 base from J, leaving 11 bases between. This CDR3 is built from 16 residues. The CDR3 DNA is TGTGCCAGCAGCGTAGACAGGGAGGATTCTGGAAACACCATATATTTT. Amino acids: CASSVDREDSGNTIYF.

This clone occurred once. V gene TRBV19 combines with J gene TRBJ1-6; D possibly corresponds to TRBD1 (5 bases). Germline-derived CDR1 and CDR2 are LNHDA and SQIVND (reference sequence). With 5 bases removed from V and 5 bases from J, the gap between germline ends came to 10 bases. The CDR3 contains 14 residues. CDR3 region: CASSSRVDNSPLHF. The CDR3 bases are TGTGCCAGTAGTTCCAGGGTCGATAATTCACCCCTCCACTTT. Full variable domain (remainder filled in from reference TRBV19 and TRBJ1-6): DGGITQSPKYLFRKEGQNVTLSCEQNLNHDAMYWYRQDPGQGLRLIYYSQIVNDFQKGDIAEGYSVSREKKESFPLTVTSAQKNPTAFYLCASSSRVDNSPLHFGNGTRLTVT.

The chain links TRBV4-1 to TRBJ1-4; no reliable D call. The CDR3 sequence is 13 residues long. Between the trimmed V and J ends, which lost 4 bases and 4 bases, there was a span of 7 bases. Per the germline V gene, CDR1 is MGHRA and CDR2 is YSYEKL. The CDR3 here is CASSPQHNEKLFF. The CDR3 nucleotides read TGCGCCAGCAGCCCCCAGCATAATGAAAAACTGTTTTTT.

The V gene is TRBV7-9, the J gene TRBJ1-6; D gene ambiguous. CDR1 and CDR2 from the germline V gene are SEHNR and FQNEAQ (reference sequence). This CDR3 comprises 14 residues. The V gene lost 4 bases and the J gene lost 7 bases, with 11 bases spanning the gap. Here the CDR3 reads CASSSWVENSPLHF. The CDR3 nucleotides are TGTGCCAGCAGCTCTTGGGTCGAGAATTCACCCCTCCACTTT.

In its sample, this clone was seen a few times. J is TRBJ2-1 and V is TRBV7-2; 7 bases agree with TRBD2. Trimming at V came to 2 bases and at J to 3 bases, leaving 7 bases not matched to a gene. CDR3 length: 16 amino acids. Germline V gene lookup returns CDR1 SGHTA and CDR2 FQGNSA. DNA for the CDR3: TGTGCCAGCAGCTTAATAGCGGGCATCGGCTACAATGAGCAGTTCTTC. Translated: CASSLIAGIGYNEQFF.

The chain joins TRBV7-2 to TRBJ2-1; tentative D call: TRBD2 (7 bases). The germline V and J ends were trimmed by 5 bases and 7 bases, with 21 bases remaining between them. This CDR3 is built from 16 residues. Germline CDR1 reads SGHTA; CDR2 reads FQGNSA. The CDR3 DNA follows: TGTGCCAGCAGCAAAATAGGGGGGGCCTTCTGGAATGAGCAGTTCTTC. Amino acid sequence: CASSKIGGAFWNEQFF.

V is TRBV29-1 and J is TRBJ2-1, with a tentative D call TRBD2 (6 bases). V lost 2 bases and J 2 bases, leaving 13 bases between the germline ends. This CDR3 is built from 15 residues. Germline CDR1 is SQVTM and CDR2 is ANQGSEA. In DNA form, the CDR3 reads TGCAGCGTTGAAACGGGAGAGGGCACCTACAATGAGCAGTTCTTC. Its translation: CSVETGEGTYNEQFF.

The chain joins TRBV7-2 to TRBJ2-5, with D tentatively TRBD1 or TRBD2 (5 bases each). Per the germline V gene, CDR1 is SGHTA and CDR2 is FQGNSA. The CDR3 runs to 14 residues. The V gene lost 5 bases and the J gene lost 5 bases, with 15 bases spanning the gap. This CDR3 reads CASSGGALRETQYF. In DNA, the CDR3 is TGTGCCAGCAGCGGGGGAGCACTCCGGGAGACCCAGTACTTC.

In DNA form, the CDR3 reads TGTGCCAGCAGGTACACAGGGTCGAACACTGAAGCTTTCTTT. Amino acids: CASRYTGSNTEAFF. The chain is built from TRBV7-9 and TRBJ1-1; possibly TRBD1 for D (6 bases). Trimming pared 6 bases from V and 1 base from J, leaving 12 bases between. CDR3 length equals 14 residues. The germline gives CDR1 SEHNR, CDR2 FQNEAQ (reference sequence).

The chain links TRBV11-2 to TRBJ2-1; the match to TRBD2 covers 8 bases. Germline values: CDR1 SGHAT, CDR2 FQNNGV. The CDR3 totals 18 residues. V shed 1 base, J shed 3 bases, and the junction held 11 bases outside the gene matches. The CDR3 DNA reads as TGTGCCAGCAGCTTAGTGATGCGGGAGGTACACTACTACAATGAGCAGTTCTTC. This translates into CASSLVMREVHYYNEQFF. Full variable domain (rest looked up from reference TRBV11-2 and TRBJ2-1): EAGVAQSPRYKIIEKRQSVAFWCNPISGHATLYWYQQILGQGPKLLIQFQNNGVVDDSQLPKDRFSAERLKGVDSTLKIQPAKLEDSAVYLCASSLVMREVHYYNEQFFGPGTRLTVL.

V and J are TRBV28 and TRBJ1-2; D not resolved. In germline, CDR1 is MDHEN, CDR2 SYDVKM. V was shortened by 5 bases and J by 0 bases, with 13 bases between the two germline ends. The length of the CDR3 is 15 residues. This chain's CDR3 is CASSPGGRPNYGYTF. The CDR3 region has the DNA TGTGCCAGCAGTCCAGGCGGACGCCCTAACTATGGCTACACCTTC.

The chain employs TRBV5-4 and TRBJ2-3; perhaps TRBD2 as D (6 bases). The CDR3 contains 16 residues. The V end was cut by 3 bases, the J end by 1 base, with 15 bases between. Germline V gene data show CDR1 as SGHNT and CDR2 as YYREEE (reference sequence). The CDR3 protein is CASSSGGIRGTDTQYF. CDR3 bases: TGTGCCAGCAGCTCTGGGGGGATCCGAGGCACAGATACGCAGTATTTT.

This sequence joins TRBV19 and TRBJ1-5; possible D gene TRBD1, 5 bases. The ends were cut back, 3 bases at V and 0 bases at J, with 12 bases in the middle. Germline loops: CDR1 LNHDA, CDR2 SQIVND (reference sequence). CDR3 length equals 16 residues. CDR3 residues: CASSMGQRYSNQPQHF. In DNA form, the CDR3 reads TGTGCCAGTAGTATGGGGCAGCGATATAGCAATCAGCCCCAGCATTTT.

In its sample, this clone was seen once. The V gene is TRBV15, the J gene TRBJ1-5, with D maybe TRBD1 (5 bases). Between the trimmed V and J ends, which lost 6 bases and 3 bases, there was a span of 9 bases. The CDR3 consists of 13 residues. Germline assignment: CDR1 LNHNV and CDR2 YYDKDF (reference sequence). CDR3 nucleotides: TGTGCCACCAGACTAGGGGTCAATCAGCCCCAGCATTTT. It codes for CATRLGVNQPQHF.

This clone was seen a single time. Other DNA sequences in this sample translate to the same CDR3. The chain uses TRBV2 and TRBJ1-1; D is possibly TRBD1 (6 bases). Germline V gives CDR1 SNHLY, CDR2 FYNNEI. This CDR3 region has 13 residues. V shed 5 bases and J shed 1 base, with 8 bases lying between them. CDR3 region: CASSLQGNTEAFF. The CDR3 DNA sequence: TGTGCCAGCAGTTTACAGGGGAACACTGAAGCTTTCTTT.